These T cell receptor beta chains were read from a single sample in a study of T cells in Graves' hyperthyroidism and ophthalmopathy. TCRdb called the multiplex PCR reads again in MiXCR, with one record for every CDR3 protein. The table has about 420,000 distinct CDR3 sequences, 15% to 18% seen once. Sequencing was done on a sample of blood. These receptors were obtained from a woman aged 18-29 years with Graves' hyperthyroidism. Both conserved end residues are part of each CDR3. D genes are given only for firm matches. Rows may omit the clone size; those that give it use once, few, many or a size class.

v_call,j_call,d_call,clone_size,cdr3_aa,cdr3_nt
TRBV7-2,TRBJ1-2,.,.,CASSLTEFGGYTF,TGTGCCAGCAGCTTAACAGAGTTTGGGGGCTACACCTTC
TRBV10-3,TRBJ1-2,TRBD1,many,CAISGLPGQEGSTF,TGTGCCATCAGCGGTCTGCCGGGACAGGAGGGTAGTACCTTC
TRBV11-2,TRBJ1-1,.,many,CASSLGLMGSEAFF,TGTGCCAGCAGCTTAGGGCTAATGGGGTCTGAAGCTTTCTTT
TRBV5-1,TRBJ2-7,.,.,CVSSFGTERYEQYF,TGCGTCAGCAGCTTTGGGACTGAACGGTACGAGCAGTACTTC
TRBV6-1,TRBJ1-5,.,.,CASSLPGHNQPQHF,TGTGCCAGCAGTCTCCCGGGACACAATCAGCCCCAGCATTTT
TRBV20-1,TRBJ2-5,.,.,CSVGAHGGPMGTQYF,TGCAGCGTTGGAGCCCACGGGGGCCCCATGGGGACCCAGTACTTC
TRBV2,TRBJ1-2,.,many,CASSESGTLYGYTF,TGTGCCAGCAGTGAGTCAGGGACTCTCTATGGCTACACCTTC
TRBV6-6,TRBJ1-3,TRBD1,.,CASSYSGTGRNTIYF,TGTGCCAGCAGTTACTCTGGGACAGGGAGAAACACCATATATTTT
TRBV20-1,TRBJ2-1,TRBD2,few,CSARRSGRLNNEQFF,TGCAGTGCTAGACGTAGCGGGAGGCTGAACAATGAGCAGTTCTTC
TRBV28,TRBJ2-2,.,.,CASRPGGVDTGELFF,TGTGCCAGCAGACCCGGGGGTGTGGACACCGGGGAGCTGTTTTTT
TRBV7-9,TRBJ2-1,TRBD2,.,CASIRGLSGGWDEQFF,TGTGCCAGCATCAGGGGATTGTCGGGGGGGTGGGATGAGCAGTTCTTC
TRBV2,TRBJ1-3,TRBD1,few,CASSPPGQGASGNTIYF,TGTGCCAGCAGTCCCCCGGGACAGGGGGCTTCTGGAAACACCATATATTTT
TRBV20-1,TRBJ2-7,TRBD2,many,CSATAGGIPYEQYF,TGCAGTGCGACAGCGGGGGGGATACCCTACGAGCAGTACTTC
TRBV27,TRBJ2-4,TRBD2,.,CASRKYSGGAKNIQYF,TGTGCCAGCAGGAAATATAGCGGGGGGGCCAAAAACATTCAGTACTTC
TRBV11-2,TRBJ1-2,.,many,CASSSFTSGGHGYTF,TGTGCCAGCAGCTCTTTTACGTCGGGGGGCCATGGCTACACCTTC
TRBV9,TRBJ1-1,.,.,CASGGEDAGEAFF,TGTGCCAGCGGGGGGGAGGATGCCGGAGAAGCTTTCTTT
TRBV20-1,TRBJ2-3,.,many,CSAGLGGDTQYF,TGCAGTGCTGGCCTGGGAGGAGATACGCAGTATTTT
TRBV10-2,TRBJ2-3,TRBD2,many,CASSRQRGDRTDTQYF,TGCGCCAGCAGTCGTCAGCGGGGGGACCGCACAGATACGCAGTATTTT
TRBV20-1,TRBJ2-5,TRBD2,.,CSARDLAGIGETQYF,TGCAGTGCTAGAGATCTAGCGGGAATCGGGGAGACCCAGTACTTC
TRBV2,TRBJ1-2,.,many,CASSSFRGSYGYTF,TGTGCCAGCAGTAGTTTTAGGGGAAGCTATGGCTACACCTTC
TRBV19,TRBJ2-2,.,few,CASELTNTGELFF,TGTGCCAGTGAGTTAACGAACACCGGGGAGCTGTTTTTT
TRBV19,TRBJ2-2,.,few,CASSIDPTAANTGELFF,TGTGCCAGTAGTATAGATCCTACGGCTGCGAACACCGGGGAGCTGTTTTTT
TRBV9,TRBJ1-2,.,once,CASSVAVAGVGYTF,TGTGCCAGCAGCGTAGCGGTAGCAGGGGTCGGCTACACCTTC
TRBV7-2,TRBJ1-2,.,few,CASSLQGGFYLGYTF,TGTGCCAGCAGCTTACAGGGAGGTTTTTATCTTGGCTACACCTTC
TRBV20-1,TRBJ1-2,TRBD1,.,CSAGGDSFGGYTF,TGCAGTGCTGGGGGGGACAGTTTTGGGGGCTACACCTTC
TRBV11-2,TRBJ2-7,TRBD1,many,CASSPHGTGADEQYF,TGTGCCAGCAGCCCCCACGGGACAGGGGCGGACGAGCAGTACTTC
TRBV20-1,TRBJ1-4,.,many,CSAREDSPTNEKLFF,TGCAGTGCTAGGGAAGACAGCCCAACTAATGAAAAACTGTTTTTT
TRBV20-1,TRBJ2-7,.,many,CSASTGTLSYEQYF,TGCAGTGCTAGTACAGGGACACTCTCCTACGAGCAGTACTTC
TRBV11-2,TRBJ2-7,.,many,CASSLGPSGEQYF,TGTGCCAGCAGCTTAGGGCCCTCGGGGGAGCAGTACTTC
TRBV11-2,TRBJ2-2,.,many,CASSLRGRTTNTGELFF,TGTGCCAGCAGCTTAAGAGGCCGGACTACGAACACCGGGGAGCTGTTTTTT
TRBV2,TRBJ1-2,TRBD1,many,CASSESTGGLKNYGYTF,TGTGCCAGCAGTGAAAGTACAGGGGGCTTGAAAAACTATGGCTACACCTTC
TRBV5-1,TRBJ1-1,TRBD1,.,CASSHKTGADTEAFF,TGTGCCAGCAGCCACAAGACAGGGGCGGACACTGAAGCTTTCTTT
TRBV20-1,TRBJ1-1,.,many,CSARDGARNTEAFF,TGCAGTGCTAGAGATGGGGCAAGGAACACTGAAGCTTTCTTT
TRBV12-3/TRBV12-4,TRBJ2-7,TRBD2,many,CASSQTSAYEQYF,TGTGCCAGCAGCCAGACTAGCGCCTACGAGCAGTACTTC
TRBV6-6,TRBJ2-6,.,.,CASSYSGGSGANVLTF,TGTGCCAGCAGTTACTCCGGGGGCTCTGGGGCCAACGTCCTGACTTTC
TRBV7-9,TRBJ1-1,.,.,CASSFYIGRGNTEAFF,TGTGCCAGCAGCTTTTATATAGGCCGAGGCAACACTGAAGCTTTCTTT
TRBV19,TRBJ1-1,TRBD1,.,CASSMSRDRGPTEAFF,TGTGCCAGTAGTATGTCAAGGGACAGGGGGCCCACTGAAGCTTTCTTT
TRBV6-1,TRBJ2-1,.,.,CASSPVGGYNEQFF,TGTGCCAGCTCCCCCGTAGGGGGCTACAATGAGCAGTTCTTC
TRBV27,TRBJ1-1,.,many,CASRRDRTVGEAFF,TGTGCCAGCAGACGCGACAGGACGGTAGGGGAAGCTTTCTTT
TRBV4-1,TRBJ1-4,.,.,CASRQGPGEKLFF,TGCGCCAGCAGACAGGGACCGGGTGAAAAACTGTTTTTT
TRBV7-2,TRBJ2-7,.,many,CASTPSDSGFSEQYF,TGTGCCAGCACCCCTTCAGACTCAGGGTTCTCCGAGCAGTACTTC
TRBV20-1,TRBJ2-7,.,many,CSARDQDTIYEQYF,TGCAGTGCTAGAGATCAGGATACTATATACGAGCAGTACTTC
TRBV5-8,TRBJ2-3,TRBD1,.,CASTLQGLSTDTQYF,TGTGCCAGCACCCTACAGGGGCTTAGCACAGATACGCAGTATTTT
TRBV9,TRBJ2-7,.,.,CASSVVSIERMPYEQYF,TGTGCCAGCAGCGTAGTCTCCATTGAGCGGATGCCCTACGAGCAGTACTTC
TRBV2,TRBJ2-1,.,many,CASRRAGISYNEQFF,TGTGCCAGTCGCCGGGCGGGAATCTCCTACAATGAGCAGTTCTTC
TRBV27,TRBJ1-1,.,few,CASSYGGAEAFF,TGTGCCAGCAGTTACGGGGGCGCTGAAGCTTTCTTT
TRBV7-2,TRBJ2-3,.,many,CASSRTSLLPTDTQYF,TGTGCCAGCAGCCGAACGAGCTTGCTACCCACAGATACGCAGTATTTT
TRBV4-1,TRBJ2-3,TRBD2,few,CASSRTGGADTQYF,TGCGCCAGCAGCCGAACGGGGGGGGCAGATACGCAGTATTTT
TRBV12-5,TRBJ2-5,TRBD2,many,CASGLDGATSGRLETQYF,TGTGCTAGTGGTTTGGACGGAGCGACTAGCGGGAGGTTGGAGACCCAGTACTTC
TRBV14,TRBJ2-5,.,few,CASSHSSGETQYF,TGTGCCAGCAGCCACTCTAGTGGGGAGACCCAGTACTTC
TRBV2,TRBJ1-4,TRBD1,many,CASSQQGVNEKLFF,TGTGCCAGCAGCCAACAGGGGGTTAATGAAAAACTGTTTTTT
TRBV7-9,TRBJ1-2,TRBD1,many,CASSLVLGDRVGYGYTF,TGTGCCAGCAGCTTAGTCCTCGGGGACAGGGTAGGCTATGGCTACACCTTC
TRBV20-1,TRBJ2-1,TRBD2,many,CSARSTVLKRGNYNEQFF,TGCAGTGCTAGGTCGACAGTTTTAAAGCGGGGGAACTACAATGAGCAGTTCTTC
TRBV12-3/TRBV12-4,TRBJ2-7,.,.,CASALGGTYEQYF,TGTGCCAGCGCGTTAGGGGGGACCTACGAGCAGTACTTC
TRBV19,TRBJ2-7,.,few,CASSIADEQYF,TGTGCCAGTAGTATCGCGGACGAGCAGTACTTC
TRBV2,TRBJ2-1,TRBD2,few,CASSLTGLARVNEQFF,TGTGCCAGCAGCTTAACCGGACTAGCGCGTGTAAATGAGCAGTTCTTC
TRBV5-1,TRBJ2-3,.,few,CASSSFGRGTDTQYF,TGCGCCAGCAGCTCGTTCGGGAGAGGCACAGATACGCAGTATTTT
TRBV5-1,TRBJ2-6,.,.,CASSGGSSGANVLTF,TGCGCCAGCAGCGGGGGGTCCTCTGGGGCCAACGTCCTGACTTTC
TRBV28,TRBJ2-7,TRBD2,many,CASRAGTSYEQYF,TGTGCCAGCAGAGCGGGAACCTCCTACGAGCAGTACTTC
TRBV20-1,TRBJ2-5,.,.,CSASPIRGFGEETQYF,TGCAGTGCTAGTCCCATCCGTGGATTCGGGGAAGAGACCCAGTACTTC